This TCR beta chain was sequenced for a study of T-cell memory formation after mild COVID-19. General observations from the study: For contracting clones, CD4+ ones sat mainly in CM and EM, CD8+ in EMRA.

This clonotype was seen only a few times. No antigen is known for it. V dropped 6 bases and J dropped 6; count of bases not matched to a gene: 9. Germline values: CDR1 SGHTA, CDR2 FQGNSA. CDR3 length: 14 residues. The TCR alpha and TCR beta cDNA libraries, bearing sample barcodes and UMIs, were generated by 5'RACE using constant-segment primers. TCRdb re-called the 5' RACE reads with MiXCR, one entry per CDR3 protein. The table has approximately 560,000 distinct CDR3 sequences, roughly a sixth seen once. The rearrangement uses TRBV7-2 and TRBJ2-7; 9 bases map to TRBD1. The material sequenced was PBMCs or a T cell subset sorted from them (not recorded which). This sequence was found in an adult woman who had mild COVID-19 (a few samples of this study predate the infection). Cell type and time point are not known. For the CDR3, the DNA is TGTGCCAGCAGATCACAGGGGGCAGAGTCCGAGCAGTACTTC. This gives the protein CASRSQGAESEQYF.